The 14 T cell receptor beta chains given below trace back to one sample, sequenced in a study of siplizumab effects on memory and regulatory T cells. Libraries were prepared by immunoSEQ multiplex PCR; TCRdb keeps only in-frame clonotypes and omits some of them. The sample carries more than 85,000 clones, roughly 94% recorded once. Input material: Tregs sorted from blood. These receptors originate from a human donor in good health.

The CDR3 sequence: CASSLGVAGVITREQYF. CDR3 DNA sequence: TGCGCCAGCAGCCTCGGGGTAGCGGGGGTCATTACTAGGGAGCAGTACTTC. V and J are TRBV5-1 and TRBJ2-7; 9 nucleotides agree with TRBD2. Germline assignment: CDR1 SGHRS and CDR2 YFSETQ. J lost 7 bases, V lost 4 bases, and 18 bases had no gene match. The CDR3 is 17 residues long.

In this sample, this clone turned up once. The CDR3 nucleotides are TGTGCCAGCAGTTCTAACCTAGGGGGGAACTATGGCTACACCTTC. Translation gives CASSSNLGGNYGYTF. The genes are TRBV2 and TRBJ1-2; tentatively, D is TRBD1 (6 bases). Germline loops: CDR1 SNHLY, CDR2 FYNNEI. V lost 5 bases, J lost 2 bases, and 15 bases lay in between. The CDR3 runs to 15 residues.

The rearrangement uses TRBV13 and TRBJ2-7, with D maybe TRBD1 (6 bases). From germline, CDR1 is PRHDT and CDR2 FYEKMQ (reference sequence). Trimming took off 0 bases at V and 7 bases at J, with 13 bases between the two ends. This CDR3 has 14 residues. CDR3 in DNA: TGTGCCAGCAGCTTAGGGGGGGCGCCTCGGGAGCAGTACTTC. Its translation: CASSLGGAPREQYF. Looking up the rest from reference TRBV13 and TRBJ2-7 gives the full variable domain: AAGVIQSPRHLIKEKRETATLKCYPIPRHDTVYWYQQGPGQDPQFLISFYEKMQSDKGSIPDRFSAQQFSDYHSELNMSSLELGDSALYFCASSLGGAPREQYFGPGTRLTVT.

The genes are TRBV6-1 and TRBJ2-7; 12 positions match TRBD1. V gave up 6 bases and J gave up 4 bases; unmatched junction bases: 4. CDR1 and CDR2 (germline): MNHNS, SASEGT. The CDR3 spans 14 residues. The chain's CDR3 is CASRMGQGAYEQYF. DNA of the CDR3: TGTGCCAGCAGGATGGGACAGGGGGCTTACGAGCAGTACTTC.

This CDR3 reads CSVHQGINYGYTF. CDR3 DNA sequence: TGCAGCGTACATCAGGGGATAAACTATGGCTACACCTTC. The V gene is TRBV29-1, the J gene TRBJ1-2, with D tentatively TRBD1 (6 bases). The CDR3 has 13 amino acids. Trimming shortened V by 6 bases and J by 2 bases, and 13 bases separated the two germline ends. Per germline, CDR1 SQVTM and CDR2 ANQGSEA.

The CDR3 nucleotides read TGTGCCAGCAGCTTGGTTGCGGGGGACTACAATGAGCAGTTCTTC. It codes for CASSLVAGDYNEQFF. This sequence joins TRBV7-8 and TRBJ2-1; TRBD2 agrees at 7 bases. Per germline, CDR1 SGHVS and CDR2 FQNEAQ. V lost 3 bases and J lost 3; bases outside the gene matches: 5. The CDR3 contains 15 residues.

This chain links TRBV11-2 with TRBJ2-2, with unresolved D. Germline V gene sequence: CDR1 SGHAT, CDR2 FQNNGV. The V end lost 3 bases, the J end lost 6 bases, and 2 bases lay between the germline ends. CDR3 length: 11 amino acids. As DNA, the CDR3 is TGTGCCAGCAGCTTCCCCGGGGAGCTGTTTTTT. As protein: CASSFPGELFF.

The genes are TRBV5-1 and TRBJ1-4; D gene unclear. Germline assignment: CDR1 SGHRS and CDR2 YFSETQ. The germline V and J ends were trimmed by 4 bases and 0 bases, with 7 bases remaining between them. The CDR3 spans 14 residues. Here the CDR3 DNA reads TGCGCCAGCAGCATCGGAGCAACTAATGAAAAACTGTTTTTT. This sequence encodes CASSIGATNEKLFF.

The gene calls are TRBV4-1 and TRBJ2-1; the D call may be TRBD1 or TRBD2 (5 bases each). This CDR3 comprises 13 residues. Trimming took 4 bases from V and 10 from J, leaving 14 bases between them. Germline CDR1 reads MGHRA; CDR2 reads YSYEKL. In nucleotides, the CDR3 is TGCGCCAGCAGCCGTAGGGACCGCCGGGAGCAGTTCTTC. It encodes CASSRRDRREQFF.

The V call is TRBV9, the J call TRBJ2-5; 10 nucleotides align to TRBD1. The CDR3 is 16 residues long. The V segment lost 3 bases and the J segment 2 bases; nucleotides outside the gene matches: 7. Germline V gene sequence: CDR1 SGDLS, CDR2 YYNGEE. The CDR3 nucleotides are TGTGCCAGCAGCGCGGGACAGGGGATCCAACAAGAGACCCAGTACTTC. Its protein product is CASSAGQGIQQETQYF.

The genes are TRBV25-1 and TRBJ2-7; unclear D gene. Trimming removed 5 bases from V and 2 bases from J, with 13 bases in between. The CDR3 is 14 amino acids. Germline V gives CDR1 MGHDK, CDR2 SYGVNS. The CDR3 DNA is TGTGCCAGCAGTTACGCAGGCGCAACCTACGAGCAGTACTTC. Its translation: CASSYAGATYEQYF.

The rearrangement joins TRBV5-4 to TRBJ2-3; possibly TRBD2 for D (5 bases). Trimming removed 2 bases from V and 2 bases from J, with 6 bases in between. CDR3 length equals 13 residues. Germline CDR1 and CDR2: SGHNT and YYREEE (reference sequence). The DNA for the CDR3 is TGTGCCAGCAGCTTAGACTACACAGATACGCAGTATTTT. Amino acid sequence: CASSLDYTDTQYF.

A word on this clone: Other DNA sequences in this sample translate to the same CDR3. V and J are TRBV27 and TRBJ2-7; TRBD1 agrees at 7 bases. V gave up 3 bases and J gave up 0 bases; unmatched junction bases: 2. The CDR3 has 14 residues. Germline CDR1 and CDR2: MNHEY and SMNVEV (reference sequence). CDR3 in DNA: TGTGCCAGCAGTTTCCGGGACAGCTCCTACGAGCAGTACTTC. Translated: CASSFRDSSYEQYF.

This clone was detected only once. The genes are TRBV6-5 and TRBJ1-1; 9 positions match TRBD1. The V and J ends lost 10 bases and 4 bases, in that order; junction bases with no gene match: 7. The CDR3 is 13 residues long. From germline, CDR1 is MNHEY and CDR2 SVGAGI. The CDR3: CATARTGVTEAFF. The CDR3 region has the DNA TGTGCCACCGCCCGGACAGGGGTCACTGAAGCTTTCTTT.